Given below is one T cell receptor beta chain in context. Researchers prepared the TCRbeta library using unique molecular identifiers, the study reports. TCRdb reprocessed the PCR reads with MiXCR, giving one entry per CDR3 protein. This sample yields roughly 500,000 distinct CDR3 sequences, of which approximately 30% are seen a single time; less than 2.5% belongs to the top ten. This sample was taken from a study of T-cell reconstitution after alpha-beta-depleted transplantation in children. V was clipped by 3 bases and J by 7 bases, with 12 bases between them. Per the germline V gene, CDR1 is LNHDA and CDR2 is SQIVND (reference sequence). There are 13 residues in the CDR3.

The sequencing used PBMCs from the stem cell graft donor, collected from the stem cell graft. This sequence was found in a human donor who donated a stem cell graft to a child with aplastic anemia. The J gene is TRBJ1-2, the V gene TRBV19; D is undetermined. CDR3 protein: CASSILGVSGYTF. DNA of the CDR3: TGTGCCAGTAGTATCCTAGGTGTCTCTGGCTACACCTTC.